This T cell receptor beta chain was found in a study of T cell responses to AZD1222 COVID-19 vaccine. Study overall: Samples with a second dose at about 4 or about 12 weeks were pooled together. Study results and caveats: None of the repertoires were sampled until the peak T cell response had passed. Breadth and depth of Spike-specific TCRs rose after two AZD1222 doses.

Clones were sequenced by immunoSEQ multiplex PCR, and TCRdb holds only the in-frame ones, with some missing. Found here are under 150,000 clones, over 75% of them singletons; the top ten hold 1.5% to 2%. The CDR3 runs to 16 residues. V was cut by 6 bases and J by 0 bases, with 16 bases left in between. In germline, CDR1 is SGHKS, CDR2 YYEKEE (reference sequence). Worth noting for this clone: As yet, its antigen is unknown.

The J gene is TRBJ1-5, the V gene TRBV5-5; D not certain. Sequenced material: peripheral blood, taken on day 0 of AZD1222 vaccination. The origin of this receptor is an adult in good health. The CDR3 DNA is TGTGCCAGCATCGGAGATTTGGCCTATAGCAATCAGCCCCAGCATTTT. Translation gives CASIGDLAYSNQPQHF.